This TCR beta chain is drawn from a study of shared clonotypes between healthy human individuals. The length of the CDR3 is 15 residues. CDR1 and CDR2 (germline): LNHDA, SQIVND (reference sequence). J lost 0 bases, V lost 5 bases, and 3 bases had no gene match. The repertoire was sequenced with immunoSEQ multiplex PCR; TCRdb's copy has only in-frame clones and lacks some. The sample gives 700,000 or so clones, 72% of which show up once; 1.8% is in the top ten. The sample taken for sequencing was memory CD4+ T cells sorted from blood. Subset here: CD45RA-negative fraction. The chain is built from TRBV19 and TRBJ2-4, with 8 bases that match TRBD2. The origin of this receptor is a young woman in good health. The CDR3 nucleotides are TGTGCCAGTAGTCGAGCGGGGGAAGCCAAAAACATTCAGTACTTC. Its translation is CASSRAGEAKNIQYF.